This T cell receptor (beta chain) came from a study of blood T cell repertoires in COVID-19. Germline CDR1 and CDR2: SEHNR and FQNEAQ (reference sequence). The CDR3 is 15 residues long. The V segment lost 4 bases and the J segment 5 bases; nucleotides outside the gene matches: 7. As handled by the study authors: Amplification of reference gene primers was used by the study to estimate nucleated cell counts. Profiling relied on immunoSEQ multiplex PCR, and the TCRdb table lists in-frame clones only, not all of them. Clone size and V and J calls were adopted from that table, with D and trimming inferred from the DNA. This sample has roughly 250,000 clones, with approximately 91% found just once.

The chain is built from TRBV7-9 and TRBJ1-4, with TRBD1 identical over 7 bases. The sample was peripheral blood. The TCR sequence derives from a woman aged 35 to 49 who had recovered from COVID-19. As DNA, the CDR3 is TGTGCCAGCAGCTCCTCCGGGACAGCCAATGAAAAACTGTTTTTT. It yields the protein CASSSSGTANEKLFF. The variable domain in full, completed from reference TRBV7-9 and TRBJ1-4, reads DTGVSQNPRHKITKRGQNVTFRCDPISEHNRLYWYRQTLGQGPEFLTYFQNEAQLEKSRLLSDRFSAERPKGSFSTLEIQRTEQGDSAMYLCASSSSGTANEKLFFGSGTQLSVL.